The entry below gives a single TCR beta chain sequence along with its context. The antigen is undetermined. Germline-derived CDR1 and CDR2 are SGHTA and FQGNSA. Deletions cut 5 bases from V and 7 bases from J, with 18 bases between. This CDR3 comprises 14 residues. Primed by a sample-barcoded 5' primer and a J-beta primer mix, a second PCR proceeded for about 7 to 12 cycles. TCRdb re-analysed the 5' RACE reads in MiXCR, keeping a single row per CDR3 protein. This sample yields more than 600,000 distinct CDR3 sequences, of which 20% to 25% are seen a single time; around 9.2% belongs to the top ten. This sample was taken from a study of blood T cells in healthy people across ages. Overall study results and limits: Aged donors had fewer naive CD4+ cells and lower diversity than long-lived donors.

The same sample was also studied in work on T cells of mothers and their children.

The material sequenced was blood. This TCR was sampled from a boy between 5 and 17 years old in good health. The V call is TRBV7-2, the J call TRBJ2-7; D not certain. CDR3 in DNA: TGTGCCAGCAGCCCAAAAGGTATAGCAGAAGAGCAGTACTTC. Translating it yields CASSPKGIAEEQYF.